These 25 T cell receptor beta chains share one sample of origin, sequenced in a study of blood T cell repertoires in COVID-19. Assay used: immunoSEQ multiplex PCR; TCRdb lists only in-frame clones, some missing. Seen here are roughly 99,000 clones, about 90% observed once, and the top ten hold 4.5% to 6%. Source material: peripheral blood. These receptor sequences come from a man aged 35-49 years with active or convalescent COVID-19.

The chain links TRBV11-2 to TRBJ2-1; a weak D match, TRBD2 (6 bases). Germline CDR1 SGHAT, CDR2 FQNNGV. V gave up 5 bases and J gave up 2 bases, with 13 bases separating them. The CDR3 is 15 amino acids. The CDR3, as DNA: TGTGCCAGCAGCGTCGTCGGGGGAACCTACAATGAGCAGTTCTTC. Translating it yields CASSVVGGTYNEQFF.

The gene calls are TRBV4-3 and TRBJ1-2; D gene uncertain. The ends were cut back, 4 bases at V and 2 bases at J, with 17 bases in the middle. The CDR3 totals 16 residues. Germline CDR1 LGHNA, CDR2 YSLEER. The CDR3 region has the DNA TGCGCCAGCAGCCCTAATCCCCGGACTCTAAACTATGGCTACACCTTC. Its protein product is CASSPNPRTLNYGYTF.

The chain is built from TRBV6-5 and TRBJ2-5; D is undetermined. V dropped 5 bases and J dropped 1 base, with 11 bases sitting between them. This CDR3 has 14 amino acids. Looked up from germline, CDR1 is MNHEY and CDR2 is SVGAGI. CDR3 in amino acids: CASSITETQETQYF. The CDR3 DNA sequence: TGTGCCAGCAGTATAACAGAAACCCAAGAGACCCAGTACTTC.

In this sample, this clone turned up a few times. This chain connects TRBV7-2 to TRBJ1-1, with D tentatively TRBD1 (5 bases). The germline V gene has CDR1 SGHTA and CDR2 FQGNSA. The ends were cut back, 1 base at V and 4 bases at J, with 10 bases in the middle. The CDR3 is 14 amino acids. The CDR3 spells CASSLGRQSTEAFF. In DNA form, the CDR3 reads TGTGCCAGCAGCTTAGGGAGACAGAGCACTGAAGCTTTCTTT.

This clone was counted once. This chain joins TRBV30 and TRBJ1-2; TRBD1 is a possible D gene (6 bases). Germline-derived CDR1 and CDR2 are GTSNPN and SVGIG (reference sequence). The CDR3 covers 12 residues. V was clipped by 2 bases and J by 5 bases, with 9 bases between them. CDR3: CAWSRGGYGYTF. Written as DNA, the CDR3 is TGTGCCTGGAGTAGGGGGGGATATGGCTACACCTTC.

This sequence joins TRBV21-1 and TRBJ2-1; the table names TRBD2, a call not compared with the DNA. TRBV21-1 is assigned pseudogene status. This CDR3 comprises 16 residues. The CDR3 loop is CASSKAGVQGGDEQFF. CDR3 in DNA: TGTGCCAGCAGCAAAGCGGGTGTGCAGGGAGGAGATGAGCAGTTCTTC.

This clone was counted only a few times. The rearrangement links TRBV7-3 to TRBJ2-1; 10 bases align to TRBD2. The CDR3 is 17 amino acids. Germline values: CDR1 SGHTA, CDR2 FQGTGA. V was pared by 3 bases and J by 5 bases, with 10 bases of the junction left unmatched. In nucleotides, the CDR3 is TGTGCCAGCAGCTTCCTTCCAGCGGGAGGGCGCGACAATGAGCAGTTCTTC. Translated, it gives CASSFLPAGGRDNEQFF.

CDR3 amino acids: CASRESLAAGELFF. The CDR3 nucleotides read TGTGCCAGCAGAGAGAGTTTAGCGGCCGGGGAGCTGTTTTTT. The chain couples TRBV6-6 to TRBJ2-2; maybe TRBD2 (6 bases). Per germline, CDR1 MNHNY and CDR2 SVGAGI (reference sequence). The CDR3 contains 14 residues. The V and J ends lost 6 bases and 6 bases respectively, with 14 bases between them.

The chain recombines TRBV2 with TRBJ2-7; the match to TRBD1 covers 7 bases. Germline loops: CDR1 SNHLY, CDR2 FYNNEI. CDR3 length: 13 amino acids. The ends lost 4 bases at V and 4 bases at J; junction bases unmatched: 4. The CDR3 sequence is CASSVNRGYEQYF. CDR3 nucleotides: TGTGCCAGCAGTGTAAACAGGGGATACGAGCAGTACTTC.

This clone was seen just once. V is TRBV20-1 and J is TRBJ1-5; tentative D call: TRBD1 (5 bases). Trimming removed 3 bases from V and 7 bases from J, with 22 bases in between. This CDR3 has 16 amino acids. Germline lookup yields CDR1 DFQATT and CDR2 SNEGSKA (reference sequence). CDR3 sequence reads: CSASLGGRGNGQPQHF. Here the CDR3 DNA reads TGCAGTGCTAGTCTGGGGGGGAGGGGAAATGGGCAGCCCCAGCATTTT.

V is TRBV11-2 and J is TRBJ1-2, with D tentatively TRBD1 (6 bases). CDR3 length: 14 amino acids. Looked up from germline, CDR1 is SGHAT and CDR2 is FQNNGV. Trimming pared 1 base from V and 4 bases from J, leaving 10 bases between. The DNA for the CDR3 is TGTGCCAGCAGCTTAGCAGGGGTTGGCTATGGCTACACCTTC. It is translated as CASSLAGVGYGYTF.

The chain has TRBV28 and TRBJ1-5; D remains unclear. Trimming pared 7 bases from V and 2 bases from J, leaving 15 bases between. Germline values: CDR1 MDHEN, CDR2 SYDVKM. This CDR3 has 15 residues. The CDR3 loop reads CASTGRIPRNQPQHF. The CDR3 nucleotides read TGTGCCAGCACCGGTCGCATTCCCCGCAATCAGCCCCAGCATTTT.

The gene calls are TRBV28 and TRBJ2-1, with TRBD1 matching over 7 bases. Germline V gene sequence: CDR1 MDHEN, CDR2 SYDVKM. CDR3 length: 14 amino acids. Trimming removed 10 bases from V and 6 bases from J; junction bases left unmatched: 12. CDR3 region: CATTGTALINEQFF. The CDR3 region has the DNA TGTGCCACCACCGGGACAGCGTTGATCAATGAGCAGTTCTTC.

The chain carries TRBV28 and TRBJ2-7; D is uncertain. Germline V gives CDR1 MDHEN, CDR2 SYDVKM. The CDR3 loop spans 14 amino acids. Trimming removed 4 bases from V and 1 base from J, with 11 bases in between. The CDR3 protein is CASSWAGQSYEQYF. DNA for the CDR3: TGTGCCAGCAGTTGGGCAGGCCAATCCTACGAGCAGTACTTC.

The chain employs TRBV5-4 and TRBJ2-7; D might be TRBD2 (5 bases). Trimming stripped 0 bases from V and 2 bases from J, with 15 bases between. Germline V gene sequence: CDR1 SGHNT, CDR2 YYREEE (reference sequence). The CDR3 spans 16 residues. CDR3 protein: CASSLGLVRDTYEQYF. The CDR3 region has the DNA TGTGCCAGCAGCTTGGGGTTGGTGAGGGATACCTACGAGCAGTACTTC.

The V gene is TRBV19, the J gene TRBJ1-1; D unresolved. Germline assignment: CDR1 LNHDA and CDR2 SQIVND (reference sequence). Trimming stripped 3 bases from V and 6 bases from J, with 8 bases between. This CDR3 comprises 12 residues. The CDR3 DNA sequence: TGTGCCAGTAGTATTGGAGGACCTGAAGCTTTCTTT. As protein: CASSIGGPEAFF.

This sequence joins TRBV28 and TRBJ2-7; a weak D match, TRBD1 (5 bases). Germline V gene lookup returns CDR1 MDHEN and CDR2 SYDVKM. The CDR3 runs 13 residues. Trimming took off 1 base at V and 3 bases at J, with 7 bases between the two ends. This CDR3 is CASSLYRSYEQYF. The CDR3 DNA reads TGTGCCAGCAGTTTATACAGGAGCTACGAGCAGTACTTC.

The chain recombines TRBV18 with TRBJ2-3; D call uncertain. The V and J ends lost 0 bases and 0 bases respectively, with 13 bases between them. Germline V gives CDR1 KGHSH, CDR2 LQKENI. The CDR3 contains 17 residues. The CDR3 coding sequence is TGTGCCAGCTCACCACCGACGGGTCACGATAGCACAGATACGCAGTATTTT. Protein sequence: CASSPPTGHDSTDTQYF.

The chain is built from TRBV30 and TRBJ2-1, with a possible D match to TRBD2 (6 bases). Germline CDR1 and CDR2: GTSNPN and SVGIG (reference sequence). V shed 2 bases and J shed 12 bases, with 14 bases lying between them. The CDR3 is 12 amino acids. CDR3 residues: CAWSNMGGGQFF. CDR3 sequence (DNA): TGTGCCTGGAGTAACATGGGGGGAGGGCAGTTCTTC. The full variable domain, rest sourced from reference TRBV30 and TRBJ2-1, is SQTIHQWPATLVQPVGSPLSLECTVEGTSNPNLYWYRQAAGRGLQLLFYSVGIGQISSEVPQNLSASRPQDRQFILSSKKLLLSDSGFYLCAWSNMGGGQFFGPGTRLTVL.

V usage is TRBV4-3 and J usage is TRBJ1-3; 8 positions match TRBD1. CDR3 length equals 16 residues. V gave up 0 bases and J gave up 4 bases; unmatched junction bases: 5. CDR1 is LGHNA, CDR2 YSLEER, per germline. CDR3 sequence (DNA): TGCGCCAGCAGCCAAGATCGGACAGGGAGCGGAAACACCATATATTTT. Its protein is CASSQDRTGSGNTIYF.

The chain uses TRBV30 and TRBJ2-3, with 8 bases aligning to TRBD2. The ends lost 5 bases at V and 6 bases at J; junction bases unmatched: 10. Germline V lookup: CDR1 GTSNPN, CDR2 SVGIG (reference sequence). The CDR3 is made up of 14 amino acids. CDR3 protein: CAWDPRGGGDTQYF. CDR3 sequence (DNA): TGTGCCTGGGACCCCCGGGGGGGTGGGGATACGCAGTATTTT.

The gene calls are TRBV3-1 (or the pseudogene TRBV3-2) and TRBJ2-1; 12 bases map to TRBD2. This CDR3 has 16 amino acids. The trim removed 6 bases at V and 7 bases at J, leaving 10 bases unmatched. CDR1 is LGHDT and CDR2 is YNNKEL in the germline V gene (reference sequence). The CDR3 loop is CASRLAGGPGENEQFF. CDR3 in DNA: TGTGCCAGCAGGCTAGCGGGAGGGCCCGGAGAGAATGAGCAGTTCTTC.

V usage is TRBV7-6 and J usage is TRBJ2-5, with 16 bases aligning to TRBD2. V was pared by 5 bases and J by 3 bases, with 6 bases of the junction left unmatched. Germline-derived CDR1 and CDR2 are SGHVS and FNYEAQ. The CDR3 has 17 residues. CDR3 coding DNA: TGTGCCAGCAGCAAGGGACTAGCGGGAGGGTTAGAAGAGACCCAGTACTTC. Encoded protein: CASSKGLAGGLEETQYF.

The count of this clone is one. The chain joins TRBV18 to TRBJ1-6; D remains ambiguous. The CDR3 spans 14 residues. V was shortened by 1 base and J by 12 bases, with 13 bases between the two germline ends. Per the germline V gene, CDR1 is KGHSH and CDR2 is LQKENI. The CDR3 loop reads CASSPLSDRGPLHF. Written as DNA, the CDR3 is TGTGCCAGCTCACCACTCAGCGACCGGGGACCCCTCCACTTT.

For the CDR3, the DNA is TGCGCCAGCAGCCCCCGCGGCCTGGGGGCTTACTACAATGAGCAGTTCTTC. It codes for CASSPRGLGAYYNEQFF. The J gene is TRBJ2-1, the V gene TRBV5-1; D is possibly TRBD1 (6 bases). The germline V and J ends were trimmed by 4 bases and 3 bases, with 20 bases remaining between them. The V gene's germline CDR1 is SGHRS and CDR2 YFSETQ. The CDR3 has 17 amino acids.